A selection of T cell receptor beta chains follows, all from one sample in a study of T-cell reconstitution after alpha-beta-depleted transplantation in children. TCRdb redid the calling of the PCR reads with MiXCR, one entry per CDR3 protein. The data hold about 510,000 distinct CDR3 sequences, with over 9.5% observed a single time. The material was PBMCs, mostly from graft donor cells, obtained 180 days after TCRalphabeta/CD19-depleted stem cell transplant. All receptors derive from a female patient aged 2-9 years who had a stem cell transplant for aplastic anemia, so the T cells may come from the graft donor. Each CDR3 is given with its conserved first and last residue.

TRBJ2-1,TRBV5-1,CASSLWGESYNEQFF
TRBJ1-5,TRBV3-1,CASSQDLNQPQHF
TRBJ2-1,TRBV10-1,CASSDTGTSSHNEQFF
TRBJ2-3,TRBV28,CASSFDRAGSTDTQYF
TRBJ1-2,TRBV12-3/TRBV12-4,CASSLGRFFFYGYTF
TRBJ2-7,TRBV20-1,CSATWRQGAREQYF
TRBJ1-1,TRBV5-1,CASSLRSSTTEAFF
TRBJ2-2,TRBV20-1,CSAHRDRANTGELFF
TRBJ2-7,TRBV20-1,CSAPPEGEGEQYF
TRBJ2-1,TRBV5-6,CASSSLGLASKF
TRBJ2-2,TRBV6-2/TRBV6-3,CASSKTGMGTGELFF
TRBJ2-1,TRBV6-1,CASRGTFGHEQFF
TRBJ2-1,TRBV7-9,CASSLAGRLGEQFF
TRBJ2-1,TRBV25-1,CASSESLGQVYNEQFF
TRBJ2-5,TRBV6-5,CASSYGAARETQYF
TRBJ2-2,TRBV9,CASSVGPLATTGELFF
TRBJ2-1,TRBV10-3,CAIKGLADLQEQFF